A selection of T cell receptor beta chains follows, all from one sample in a study of regulatory T cells in long-lasting Graves disease. TCRdb re-analysed the multiplex PCR reads in MiXCR, keeping a single row per CDR3 protein. The sample records about 470,000 distinct CDR3 sequences, more than 20% being singletons. Sequenced material: peripheral blood mononuclear cells (PBMCs), taken when the disease was refractory, from a patient treated with antithyroid drugs. These receptors originate from a female donor with Graves disease. Both conserved end residues are part of each CDR3. The D gene is left open where the match is weak. Clone size is shown for a subset of rows, as once, few, many or a class of expanded clone.

>TRBV6-1|TRBJ2-2|-|-
TGTGCCAGCAAGGACAGCTGGGGGGAGCTGTTTTTT
CASKDSWGELFF
>TRBV6-1|TRBJ2-5|-|-
TGTGCCAGCACCCCCCGCGTTGGCGGGGACACGGGAACGACCCAGTACTTC
CASTPRVGGDTGTTQYF
>TRBV12-3/TRBV12-4|TRBJ2-2|-|many
TGTGCCAGCAGCCGAAATGATCGCATTGGGGAGCTGTTTTTT
CASSRNDRIGELFF
>TRBV7-2|TRBJ1-1|TRBD1|many
TGTGCCAGCAGCCGAAGGTCAGGGGGCTGGGGGAACACTGAAGCTTTCTTT
CASSRRSGGWGNTEAFF
>TRBV20-1|TRBJ1-5|-|-
TGCAGTGCTAGTGTTTCGGTCGACGGGCCCCAGCATTTT
CSASVSVDGPQHF
>TRBV2|TRBJ1-4|-|many
TGTGCCAGCAGTGAAGCGTGGCTCGAGGTTGGAAAACTGTTTTTT
CASSEAWLEVGKLFF
>TRBV6-1|TRBJ1-4|-|many
TGTGCCAGCAGAACCCAGGGGAATGAAAAACTGTTTTTT
CASRTQGNEKLFF
>TRBV27|TRBJ1-6|TRBD1|many
TGTGCCAGCAGTCTGGGGACAGGCCTATATAATTCACCCCTCCACTTT
CASSLGTGLYNSPLHF
>TRBV28|TRBJ2-7|TRBD2|many
TGTGCCAGCAGTTCCCCGGGACTAGCGGGGGCCTACGAGCAGTACTTC
CASSSPGLAGAYEQYF
>TRBV7-9|TRBJ2-5|TRBD1|many
TGTGCCAGCAGCCAACCTCCGGGACAGGGGATCCAAGAGACCCAGTACTTC
CASSQPPGQGIQETQYF
>TRBV2|TRBJ1-3|TRBD1|-
TGTGTCAGTCAACAGACCGGGACAGGCCCTTTCCACGGAAACACCATATATTTT
CVSQQTGTGPFHGNTIYF
>TRBV28|TRBJ2-5|-|few
TGTGCCAGCAGCCGCGGGACACTGAAAGAGACCCAGTACTTC
CASSRGTLKETQYF
>TRBV2|TRBJ1-2|TRBD1|many
TGTGCCAGGGACCGGGACAGACAAAACTATGGCTACACCTTC
CARDRDRQNYGYTF
>TRBV20-1|TRBJ1-2|-|many
TGCAGTGCTAGCGCAGGGGCGGGTGGCTACACCTTC
CSASAGAGGYTF
>TRBV6-4|TRBJ1-5|-|-
TGTGCCAGCAGTTACCTCCCACCACCGGCAAATCAGCCCCAGCATTTT
CASSYLPPPANQPQHF
>TRBV7-2|TRBJ2-2|-|few
TGTGCCAGCAGCTTATATTATGGGGGGCAGGAGTTTTTT
CASSLYYGGQEFF
>TRBV24-1|TRBJ1-1|-|many
TGTGCCACCAGTGATCGGGATCAGTTTGAAGCTTTCTTT
CATSDRDQFEAFF
>TRBV5-1|TRBJ2-6|TRBD1|-
TGCGCCAGCAGCTTCGGGCAGGGGGCAACTGGGGCCAACGTCCTGACTTTC
CASSFGQGATGANVLTF
>TRBV20-1|TRBJ2-5|TRBD2|few
TGCAGTGTCCCACTAGCGGGAGGTATCCAAGAGACCCAGTACTTC
CSVPLAGGIQETQYF
>TRBV27|TRBJ2-7|TRBD2|many
TGTGCCAGCAGTTTTGATAGCGGGACGTACGAGCAGTACTTC
CASSFDSGTYEQYF
>TRBV7-9|TRBJ1-6|-|few
TGTGCCAGCACCCACCCTAATTCACCCCTCCACTTT
CASTHPNSPLHF
>TRBV11-2|TRBJ2-7|-|-
TGTGCCAGCAGCTTAAACCCCAGAGGGGCGTCCTACGAGCAGTACTTC
CASSLNPRGASYEQYF
>TRBV3-1|TRBJ1-4|-|many
TGTGCCAGCAGTCCGTCGGGGGCTAATGAAAAACTGTTTTTT
CASSPSGANEKLFF